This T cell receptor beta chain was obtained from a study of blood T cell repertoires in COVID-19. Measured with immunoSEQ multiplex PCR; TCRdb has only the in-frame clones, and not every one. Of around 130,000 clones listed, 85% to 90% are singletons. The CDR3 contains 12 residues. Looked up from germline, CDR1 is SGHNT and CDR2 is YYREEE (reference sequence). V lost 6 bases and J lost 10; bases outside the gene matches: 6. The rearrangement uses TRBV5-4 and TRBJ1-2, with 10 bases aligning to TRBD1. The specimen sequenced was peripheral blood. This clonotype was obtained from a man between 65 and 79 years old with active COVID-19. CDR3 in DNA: TGTGCCAGCACGGACAGGGGGTGGGACTACACCTTC. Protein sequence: CASTDRGWDYTF. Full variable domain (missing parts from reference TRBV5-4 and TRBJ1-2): ETGVTQSPTHLIKTRGQQVTLRCSSQSGHNTVSWYQQALGQGPQFIFQYYREEENGRGNFPPRFSGLQFPNYSSELNVNALELDDSALYLCASTDRGWDYTFGSGTRLTVV.